The entry below describes one T cell receptor (beta chain). Its antigen is not identified. This sample was included in a study of monozygotic twins with inflammatory bowel disease. Study-level results: Researchers were unable to tell different T cell subtypes apart. With inverse Simpson as the measure, TCRbeta diversity was lower in IBD patients than in healthy co-twins.

The CDR3 runs to 14 residues. Germline V gene sequence: CDR1 DFQATT, CDR2 SNEGSKA (reference sequence). The authors ran two nested PCRs of roughly 16 and 10 cycles on TCRalpha and TCRbeta cDNA. Using the 5' RACE reads, TCRdb records one entry per CDR3 protein without DNA. The sample table includes more than 300,000 distinct CDR3 sequences. The V call is TRBV20-1, the J call TRBJ2-2. The sample consisted of blood. This TCR came from a human donor with ulcerative colitis or Crohn's disease, or a healthy co-twin of an affected twin (not recorded which). CDR3 in amino acids: CSARVGRNTGELFF.